The 25 T cell receptor beta chains below all came from one sample that was sequenced in a study of kidney transplant recipient with SARS-CoV-2 infection. MiXCR, applied by TCRdb to the reads, yields one record per CDR3 protein. The data contain 250,000 or so distinct CDR3 sequences, 25% to 35% of them seen just once; the ten biggest clones take up almost 7.5%. Specimen: a blood sample, collected at baseline and around day 120 from a kidney transplant recipient. These receptor sequences come from a young adult male patient who had COVID-19 and was a kidney transplant recipient. Some of the T cells might come from the graft donor.

Of note for this clonotype: A single base separates this from a much larger clone, so it may be a read error. The CDR3 end shows no conserved phenylalanine or tryptophan, and so a read error is likely. The rearrangement links TRBV7-9 to TRBJ2-5; 7 positions agree with TRBD1. This CDR3 has 16 residues. Germline V gene lookup returns CDR1 SEHNR and CDR2 FQNEAQ (reference sequence). J gave up 5 bases and V 1 base, and 10 bases lay outside the gene matches. CDR3 protein: CASSLVFSGTEETQYL. CDR3 in DNA: TGTGCCAGCAGCTTAGTCTTCTCCGGGACAGAGGAGACCCAGTACCTC.

This clonotype was recorded at least ten times. This chain connects TRBV7-8 to TRBJ2-5; no firm D call. Looked up from germline, CDR1 is SGHVS and CDR2 is FQNEAQ. This CDR3 comprises 15 residues. The ends were cut back, 5 bases at V and 5 bases at J, with 18 bases in the middle. CDR3 in amino acids: CASSQTNPVGETQYF. The CDR3 DNA is TGTGCCAGCAGCCAAACAAATCCGGTTGGGGAGACCCAGTACTTC.

This clonotype has a count of ten or more. The DNA of the CDR3 is TGTGCCAGCAGCGTAGGTCCACTAGCGGGAGGGCCTACCGGGGAGCTGTTTTTT. Its protein product is CASSVGPLAGGPTGELFF. The chain has TRBV9 and TRBJ2-2, with TRBD2 matching over 13 bases. The CDR3 length is 18 residues. Per the germline V gene, CDR1 is SGDLS and CDR2 is YYNGEE. The J segment lost 5 bases and the V segment lost 0 bases, leaving 7 bases of the junction unmatched.

The sample holds many counts of this clonotype. The V gene is TRBV2, the J gene TRBJ2-5; D not certain. V was trimmed by 6 bases and J by 0 bases, leaving 11 bases between them. This CDR3 spans 14 amino acids. The germline V gene has CDR1 SNHLY and CDR2 FYNNEI. CDR3 protein: CASRRTQYQETQYF. CDR3 sequence (DNA): TGTGCCAGCAGACGAACACAATACCAAGAGACCCAGTACTTC. Full variable domain (rest looked up from reference TRBV2 and TRBJ2-5): EPEVTQTPSHQVTQMGQEVILRCVPISNHLYFYWYRQILGQKVEFLVSFYNNEISEKSEIFDDQFSVERPDGSNFTLKIRSTKLEDSAMYFCASRRTQYQETQYFGPGTRLLVL.

Points on this clonotype: A read error may explain this, as a much larger clone is one base away. This chain connects TRBV20-1 to TRBJ2-4, with 10 bases lining up with TRBD1. The DNA matches TRBJ2-7 better at its end, which makes the J call doubtful. Per germline, CDR1 DFQATT and CDR2 SNEGSKA (reference sequence). The CDR3 totals 14 residues. The chain's CDR3 is CSVRDRDRGYEQYF. The CDR3, as DNA: TGCAGTGTTCGAGACCGGGACAGGGGCTACGAGCAGTACTTC.

This clonotype was picked up many times. The chain recombines TRBV28 with TRBJ2-5; 10 bases line up with TRBD1. This CDR3 has 15 amino acids. Trimming at V came to 2 bases and at J to 5 bases, leaving 5 bases not matched to a gene. Germline values: CDR1 MDHEN, CDR2 SYDVKM. CDR3 bases: TGTGCCAGCAGTTTAGACAGGGGGCTTTTGGAGACCCAGTACTTC. It is translated as CASSLDRGLLETQYF.

This clonotype was detected many times. This rearrangement joins TRBV19 to TRBJ2-1; perhaps TRBD2 as D (5 bases). The CDR3 totals 14 residues. V was pared by 6 bases and J by 9 bases, with 18 bases between. CDR1 LNHDA and CDR2 SQIVND come from the germline V gene (reference sequence). CDR3: CASSVQAASTEQFF. Written as DNA, the CDR3 is TGTGCCAGTAGCGTTCAAGCGGCAAGCACTGAGCAGTTCTTC. The entire variable domain, with the rest obtained from reference TRBV19 and TRBJ2-1, is as follows: DGGITQSPKYLFRKEGQNVTLSCEQNLNHDAMYWYRQDPGQGLRLIYYSQIVNDFQKGDIAEGYSVSREKKESFPLTVTSAQKNPTAFYLCASSVQAASTEQFFGPGTRLTVL.

In its sample, this clonotype was seen many times. The CDR3 region is CASSGSSRSRKTYGYTF. CDR3 bases: TGTGCCAGCAGTGGATCCTCACGCTCTAGAAAGACCTATGGCTACACCTTC. The chain joins TRBV6-8 to TRBJ1-2; D call uncertain. Per germline, CDR1 MNHGY and CDR2 SAAAGT. The CDR3 runs 17 residues. V shed 5 bases and J shed 4 bases, with 23 bases lying between them.

This clonotype was seen a handful of times. The chain couples TRBV9 to TRBJ2-5; D gene uncertain. Trimming left V 0 bases short and J 5 bases short, with 8 bases between. The CDR3 is 13 amino acids. Per germline, CDR1 SGDLS and CDR2 YYNGEE. The chain's CDR3 is CASSVGPRETQYF. For the CDR3, the DNA is TGTGCCAGCAGCGTAGGGCCGCGGGAGACCCAGTACTTC. The whole variable domain, filled in from reference TRBV9 and TRBJ2-5, reads DSGVTQTPKHLITATGQRVTLRCSPRSGDLSVYWYQQSLDQGLQFLIQYYNGEERAKGNILERFSAQQFPDLHSELNLSSLELGDSALYFCASSVGPRETQYFGPGTRLLVL.

The chain links TRBV30 to TRBJ1-6; D is unclear. The CDR3 runs 14 residues. V lost 4 bases, J lost 8 bases, and 15 bases lay in between. Per the germline V gene, CDR1 is GTSNPN and CDR2 is SVGIG (reference sequence). The CDR3 bases are TGTGCCTGGACCCCCGGACGGCTGTATTCACCCCTCCACTTT. Translation gives CAWTPGRLYSPLHF.

The table lists this clonotype with many counts. The chain recombines TRBV5-8 with TRBJ1-2; D is undetermined. Trimming removed 7 bases from V and 4 bases from J, with 23 bases in between. The CDR3 loop spans 16 amino acids. The germline CDR1 and CDR2 sequences are SGHTS and YDEGEE. The CDR3 bases are TGTGCCAGCTGCAAAATTCATCCACGAAAGACCTATGGCTACACCTTC. This translates into CASCKIHPRKTYGYTF.

This clonotype came up many times. The V gene is TRBV7-3, the J gene TRBJ2-1, with D perhaps matching TRBD1 (6 bases). This CDR3 spans 15 amino acids. V was shortened by 5 bases and J by 6 bases, with 17 bases between the two germline ends. CDR1 is SGHTA, CDR2 FQGTGA, per germline. CDR3 in amino acids: CASSLTGFDGNEQFF. The CDR3, as DNA: TGTGCCAGCAGCCTTACAGGGTTTGATGGCAATGAGCAGTTCTTC.

This clonotype was counted ten times or more. The chain employs TRBV7-9 and TRBJ2-2; 8 bases fit TRBD1. Germline V gene sequence: CDR1 SEHNR, CDR2 FQNEAQ (reference sequence). With V trimmed by 7 bases and J by 1 base, 11 bases remained unmatched. The CDR3 consists of 17 residues. Here the CDR3 DNA reads TGTGCCAGCACCAAGGTCGAGGGACAGGAGAACACCGGGGAGCTGTTTTTT. Translating gives CASTKVEGQENTGELFF.

This clonotype occurred a few times. The DNA for the CDR3 is TGTGCCAGCAGTTCCCCGGGCTCTGGGGCCAACGTCCTGACTTTC. Translating gives CASSSPGSGANVLTF. V is TRBV6-2 or TRBV6-3 and J is TRBJ2-6; D not certain. The CDR3 has 15 amino acids. Germline CDR1 is MNHEY and CDR2 is SVGEGT. V lost 4 bases and J lost 0, with 7 bases in between.

This clonotype has a count of ten or more. The chain has TRBV3-1 and TRBJ2-1, with TRBD2 matching over 11 bases. Germline CDR1 reads LGHDT; CDR2 reads YNNKEL (reference sequence). The trim removed 1 base at V and 9 bases at J, leaving 11 bases unmatched. The CDR3 loop spans 17 amino acids. CDR3 amino acids: CASSQVRTSGLRSEQFF. As DNA, the CDR3 is TGTGCCAGCAGCCAAGTTCGGACTAGCGGGTTACGTAGTGAGCAGTTCTTC.

The V and J genes are TRBV11-1 and TRBJ2-7; no reliable D call. The CDR3 length is 12 residues. The V gene lost 1 base and the J gene lost 2 bases, with 3 bases spanning the gap. The V gene's germline CDR1 is SGHAT and CDR2 FQDESV (reference sequence). CDR3 bases: TGTGCCAGCAGCTTAGACCCCTACGAGCAGTACTTC. It is translated as CASSLDPYEQYF.

This clonotype has more than one count but fewer than ten. The rearrangement joins TRBV5-1 to TRBJ2-3; the match to TRBD2 covers 12 bases. Germline loops: CDR1 SGHRS, CDR2 YFSETQ. This CDR3 is 16 amino acids long. With 0 bases clipped from V and 4 bases from J, the junction kept 3 bases outside the gene matches. The CDR3 DNA sequence: TGCGCCAGCAGCTTGGCTAGCGGGAGGGCGGCAGATACGCAGTATTTT. It codes for CASSLASGRAADTQYF. Supplemented by reference TRBV5-1 and TRBJ2-3, the full variable domain reads KAGVTQTPRYLIKTRGQQVTLSCSPISGHRSVSWYQQTPGQGLQFLFEYFSETQRNKGNFPGRFSGRQFSNSRSEMNVSTLELGDSALYLCASSLASGRAADTQYFGPGTRLTVL.

This clonotype was found many times. The chain uses TRBV6-5 and TRBJ1-3; the match to TRBD1 covers 9 bases. The germline CDR1 and CDR2 sequences are MNHEY and SVGAGI. This CDR3 has 15 residues. V was clipped by 2 bases and J by 3 bases; unmatched bases: 2. CDR3 nucleotides: TGTGCCAGCAGTTACGCGGGACAGGGTGGAAACACCATATATTTT. Residues: CASSYAGQGGNTIYF.

This clonotype was seen repeatedly, ten times or more. This sequence joins TRBV12-3 or TRBV12-4 and TRBJ1-2; D may be TRBD1 (6 bases). The CDR3 length is 14 residues. V shed 5 bases and J shed 6 bases, with 16 bases lying between them. CDR3 bases: TGTGCCAGCAGTCTCATGGGGGGGCACGATGGCTACACCTTC. Its protein product is CASSLMGGHDGYTF.

On this clonotype itself: A much larger clonotype is one base distant, so this may be a read error. The chain joins TRBV5-1 to TRBJ2-1, with D tentatively TRBD2 (6 bases). The CDR3 spans 15 residues. Germline V gene data show CDR1 as SGHRS and CDR2 as YFSETQ. Trimming took 0 bases from V and 9 from J, leaving 16 bases between them. The CDR3 nucleotides are TGCGCCAGCAGCTTGGGCGGGACCTCAGGGAGTGAGCAGTTCTTC. Protein sequence: CASSLGGTSGSEQFF. Together with reference TRBV5-1 and TRBJ2-1, the CDR3 gives the full variable domain: KAGVTQTPRYLIKTRGQQVTLSCSPISGHRSVSWYQQTPGQGLQFLFEYFSETQRNKGNFPGRFSGRQFSNSRSEMNVSTLELGDSALYLCASSLGGTSGSEQFFGPGTRLTVL.

This sequence joins TRBV30 and TRBJ1-1; the D is unclear. Trimming stripped 4 bases from V and 0 bases from J, with 3 bases between. The germline gives CDR1 GTSNPN, CDR2 SVGIG (reference sequence). The CDR3 loop spans 11 amino acids. The CDR3 nucleotides read TGTGCCTGGATGGTGAACACTGAAGCTTTCTTT. Its protein is CAWMVNTEAFF.

V and J are TRBV6-2 or TRBV6-3 and TRBJ2-1; 10 bases line up with TRBD2. Trimming removed 2 bases from V and 5 bases from J; junction bases left unmatched: 9. This CDR3 region has 17 residues. Germline V CDR1 and CDR2: MNHEY, SVGEGT. CDR3 bases: TGTGCCAGCAGTTACGCGGCACTAGCGGGGTCTCACAATGAGCAGTTCTTC. This encodes CASSYAALAGSHNEQFF.

This clonotype was seen ten or more times. V gene TRBV6-6 combines with J gene TRBJ1-5; D is perhaps TRBD1 (5 bases). With 2 bases removed from V and 6 bases from J, the gap between germline ends came to 11 bases. This CDR3 is 14 amino acids long. Germline CDR1 and CDR2: MNHNY and SVGAGI (reference sequence). The CDR3 loop is CASSYTGPPQPQHF. The CDR3 DNA follows: TGTGCCAGCAGTTACACGGGGCCCCCTCAGCCCCAGCATTTT.

This clonotype was observed many times. The rearrangement uses TRBV5-1 and TRBJ1-2; D is unclear. The V end was cut by 7 bases, the J end by 4 bases, with 23 bases between. Germline assignment: CDR1 SGHRS and CDR2 YFSETQ. The CDR3 is 16 amino acids. CDR3 in DNA: TGCGCCAGCCTACAAAAATCGGTTCGAAAGACCTATGGCTACACCTTC. Translation gives CASLQKSVRKTYGYTF.

About this clonotype: This may come from a read error, since a much larger clone is one base off. The CDR3 reads CGSNGNDSRRTYGYTF. The CDR3 coding sequence is TGTGGCAGTAACGGGAATGATAGCCGAAGGACCTATGGCTACACCTTC. The V call is TRBV8-2, the J call TRBJ1-2; TRBD1, the table's D call, was not compared with the DNA. TRBV8-2 is a pseudogene locus. The CDR3 is 16 residues long.